Listed below are T cell receptor beta chains from one sample, sequenced in a study of monozygotic twins with inflammatory bowel disease. TCRdb reprocessed the 5' RACE reads and keeps a single row for each CDR3 protein, giving no DNA. The table for this sample gives approximately 150,000 distinct CDR3 sequences. The source material was blood. The receptors derive from a human donor with ulcerative colitis or Crohn's disease, or a healthy co-twin of an affected twin (not recorded which). CDR3s include the opening cysteine and the closing phenylalanine or tryptophan.

TRBJ2-3 TRBV18 CASSPPSEETDTQYF
TRBJ2-7 TRBV7-2 CASSLSADRVFYEQYF
TRBJ2-7 TRBV7-9 CASSFRDTPYEQYF
TRBJ2-1 TRBV20-1 CSTLGWDSYYNEQFF
TRBJ2-5 TRBV24-1 CATSGINREGGTQYF
TRBJ2-7 TRBV6-5 CASRTGRWGEQYF
TRBJ2-2 TRBV5-1 CASSLDGTPGELFF
TRBJ2-1 TRBV7-2 CASSPGQGNEQFF
TRBJ1-2 TRBV20-1 CSARDREGRINYGYTF
TRBJ2-7 TRBV5-1 CASSWTGGTYEQYF
TRBJ2-7 TRBV5-1 CANNLTHQGFSYEQYF
TRBJ2-5 TRBV7-9 CASTSWLEVQETQYF
TRBJ1-6 TRBV7-8 CASSPIPGQGLLNSPLHF
TRBJ2-5 TRBV5-1 CASSHRLAGETQYF
TRBJ2-7 TRBV28 CASSSRTGSVTYEQYF
TRBJ2-1 TRBV6-1 CASTRDSERIDEQFF
TRBJ2-7 TRBV4-3 CASSHGMSGTGDEQYF
TRBJ2-2 TRBV7-9 CASSFYTGELFF
TRBJ2-1 TRBV29-1 CSVETAHNEQFF
TRBJ1-2 TRBV24-1 CATSDSIRPYGYTF
TRBJ2-5 TRBV10-3 CAISAGGAIETQYF
TRBJ1-5 TRBV7-2 CASSFDPNQPQHF
TRBJ2-1 TRBV5-1 CASSWSGDEQFF
TRBJ1-2 TRBV2 CASREIGYGYTF
TRBJ2-5 TRBV7-9 CASSQWLAGTQETQYF
TRBJ2-3 TRBV7-2 CASSPQLAGDIDTQYF
TRBJ1-4 TRBV20-1 CSASTGRGEKLFF
TRBJ2-3 TRBV10-3 CAIRSGGATDTQYF
TRBJ2-7 TRBV7-7 CASSAGGEQYF
TRBJ2-3 TRBV7-2 CASSLVDTGGGGYF
TRBJ2-7 TRBV20-1 CSASPGQGILYEQYF
TRBJ1-1 TRBV5-5 CASSFGNTEAFF
TRBJ1-2 TRBV5-1 CASSLNAGTNYGYTF
TRBJ1-6 TRBV20-1 CSARDLQGGNRNSPLHF
TRBJ1-6 TRBV7-2 CDSSLEPPTLHF
TRBJ1-1 TRBV29-1 CSVEDVTATRYGEAFF
TRBJ2-7 TRBV6-5 CASRLAASYEQYF
TRBJ2-7 TRBV4-2 CASSQSTGGAYEQYF
TRBJ2-6 TRBV6-2/TRBV6-3 CASSPPASGSSGANVLTF
TRBJ1-5 TRBV5-1 CASSLVHSDKQSNQPQHF
TRBJ1-6 TRBV3-1 CASSPDRYNSPLHF
TRBJ2-3 TRBV5-4 CASFPSVAGAGPEYF
TRBJ2-2 TRBV27 CARRSPQPGQGGTSNTGELFF
TRBJ2-1 TRBV11-2 CASSLVDFSSYNEQFF
TRBJ2-5 TRBV5-1 CASSPTGTQETQYF
TRBJ2-7 TRBV7-9 CASSLEADLTYEQYF
TRBJ1-6 TRBV20-1 CGAGGDNSPLHF
TRBJ1-5 TRBV28 CASTDSNQPQHF
TRBJ1-1 TRBV4-3 CASSQDPSTEAFF
TRBJ2-7 TRBV20-1 CSAQTGIYEQYF
TRBJ2-3 TRBV6-2/TRBV6-3 CASSSLVSGDTQYF
TRBJ2-1 TRBV5-1 CASTSGAPGNEQFF
TRBJ1-5 TRBV7-8 CASSLGQTGADQPQHF